The 25 T cell receptor beta chains listed next were all sequenced from one sample in a study of shared clonotypes between healthy human individuals. Clones were sequenced by immunoSEQ multiplex PCR, and TCRdb holds only the in-frame ones, with some missing. Of around 2.5 million clones listed, 80% to 95% are singletons. Sequenced material: naive CD4+ T cells from PBMCs. Subset given: CD45RA+ positively selected. The receptor source for this set is a young man in good health. Some clones in this sample may be carry-over from other donors' samples.

For this clone: The same CDR3 arises from other DNA sequences in this sample as well. This chain connects TRBV6-5 to TRBJ2-5; 7 nucleotides align to TRBD1. Germline V lookup: CDR1 MNHEY, CDR2 SVGAGI. The CDR3 length is 13 residues. Trimming at V came to 7 bases and at J to 0 bases, leaving 2 bases not matched to a gene. This CDR3 reads CASTGTDQETQYF. The DNA for the CDR3 is TGTGCCAGCACGGGGACAGACCAAGAGACCCAGTACTTC.

This rearrangement joins TRBV5-1 to TRBJ2-3; 9 bases are a match to TRBD1. The CDR3 loop spans 14 amino acids. The germline CDR1 and CDR2 sequences are SGHRS and YFSETQ. The V gene end was trimmed by 3 bases and the J gene end by 4 bases; junction bases not matched to a gene: 3. The CDR3 DNA is TGCGCCAGCAGCTCACGGACAGGGGCAGATACGCAGTATTTT. This gives the protein CASSSRTGADTQYF.

This chain uses TRBV5-6 with TRBJ1-5; TRBD1 is a possible D gene (5 bases). Trimming stripped 1 base from V and 2 bases from J, with 16 bases between. The length of the CDR3 is 17 residues. Per the germline V gene, CDR1 is SGHDT and CDR2 is YYEEEE. CDR3 protein: CASSLWGRLGGNQPQHF. The DNA for the CDR3 is TGTGCCAGCAGCTTGTGGGGACGCCTAGGAGGCAATCAGCCCCAGCATTTT.

This clone appeared a few times. The CDR3 sequence: CASRAGESTEAFF. Here the CDR3 DNA reads TGTGCCAGCAGGGCGGGGGAGAGCACTGAAGCTTTCTTT. The chain recombines TRBV2 with TRBJ1-1, with D maybe TRBD1 (5 bases). The ends were cut back, 6 bases at V and 4 bases at J, with 12 bases in the middle. The CDR3 is 13 residues long. The germline V gene has CDR1 SNHLY and CDR2 FYNNEI.

The rearrangement uses TRBV19 and TRBJ1-1, with D possibly TRBD1 on 5 matching bases. This CDR3 region has 14 residues. V was clipped by 6 bases and J by 2 bases, with 13 bases between them. Looked up from germline, CDR1 is LNHDA and CDR2 is SQIVND (reference sequence). The DNA of the CDR3 is TGTGCCAGTAGCGCCGGGACTCCAAACACTGAAGCTTTCTTT. Translated, it gives CASSAGTPNTEAFF.

V and J are TRBV6-5 and TRBJ2-4; D may be TRBD2 (6 bases). The CDR3 sequence is 16 residues long. Germline V lookup: CDR1 MNHEY, CDR2 SVGAGI. V was pared by 4 bases and J by 0 bases, with 13 bases between. CDR3 sequence reads: CASSLLAGLAKNIQYF. The CDR3 nucleotides are TGTGCCAGCAGTTTGTTGGCGGGGCTAGCCAAAAACATTCAGTACTTC.

The genes are TRBV30 and TRBJ2-1; 11 nucleotides line up with TRBD2. The CDR3 length is 16 residues. The V and J ends lost 4 bases and 7 bases, in that order; junction bases with no gene match: 12. Germline V lookup: CDR1 GTSNPN, CDR2 SVGIG (reference sequence). The DNA of the CDR3 is TGTGCCTGGAAACTCCCCGGGACTAGCGGTTCGAATGAGCAGTTCTTC. This translates into CAWKLPGTSGSNEQFF.

The table lists this clone with a count of one. This chain joins TRBV28 and TRBJ2-1, with D tentatively TRBD1 or TRBD2 (5 bases each). V dropped 2 bases and J dropped 6 bases, with 11 bases sitting between them. The CDR3 loop spans 14 amino acids. CDR1 is MDHEN and CDR2 is SYDVKM in the germline V gene. The CDR3 DNA reads as TGTGCCAGCAGTTTACCGTCGAGGGGCAATGAGCAGTTCTTC. Translation gives CASSLPSRGNEQFF.

This chain joins TRBV28 and TRBJ2-1; 8 bases are shared with TRBD2. CDR3 length: 15 amino acids. V lost 3 bases and J lost 4; bases outside the gene matches: 5. Germline V gene sequence: CDR1 MDHEN, CDR2 SYDVKM. CDR3 sequence reads: CASSLGGGIYNEQFF. DNA of the CDR3: TGTGCCAGCAGTTTGGGCGGGGGGATTTACAATGAGCAGTTCTTC.

This rearrangement joins TRBV6-5 to TRBJ2-2, with 9 bases fitting TRBD2. The CDR3 runs to 15 residues. V was clipped by 7 bases and J by 4 bases; unmatched bases: 7. CDR1 is MNHEY, CDR2 SVGAGI, per germline. The CDR3 sequence is CASKGLAGSTGELFF. In DNA, the CDR3 is TGTGCCAGCAAGGGACTAGCCGGGAGCACCGGGGAGCTGTTTTTT.

The chain recombines TRBV19 with TRBJ2-7; D possibly uses TRBD1 or TRBD2 (5 bases each). The germline V and J ends were trimmed by 6 bases and 2 bases, with 11 bases remaining between them. The CDR3 is 13 amino acids. Germline lookup yields CDR1 LNHDA and CDR2 SQIVND (reference sequence). CDR3 sequence: CASSAGTPYEQYF. CDR3 coding DNA: TGTGCCAGTAGCGCCGGGACCCCCTACGAGCAGTACTTC.

V and J are TRBV11-1 and TRBJ2-5, with no clear D. The CDR3 runs 11 residues. Trimming left V 4 bases short and J 5 bases short, with 5 bases between. Per germline, CDR1 SGHAT and CDR2 FQDESV (reference sequence). The CDR3 DNA sequence: TGTGCCAGCAGCTCCGGGGAGACCCAGTACTTC. Protein product: CASSSGETQYF.

The chain couples TRBV5-4 to TRBJ1-1; unclear D gene. The CDR3 runs 15 residues. Trimming pared 4 bases from V and 1 base from J, leaving 14 bases between. CDR1 is SGHNT, CDR2 YYREEE, per germline (reference sequence). The CDR3 is CASSTPAAPNTEAFF. For the CDR3, the DNA is TGTGCCAGCAGCACCCCGGCGGCCCCGAACACTGAAGCTTTCTTT.

This chain joins TRBV15 and TRBJ2-1, with 8 bases fitting TRBD2. V lost 2 bases and J lost 5; bases outside the gene matches: 14. CDR3 length equals 18 residues. Germline V gene sequence: CDR1 LNHNV, CDR2 YYDKDF (reference sequence). CDR3 region: CATSRRRGSSGANNEQFF. The DNA of the CDR3 is TGTGCCACCAGCAGACGACGCGGTAGTAGCGGGGCCAACAATGAGCAGTTCTTC.

J is TRBJ1-4 and V is TRBV25-1; D is ambiguous. The germline V and J ends were trimmed by 3 bases and 1 base, with 6 bases remaining between them. Germline CDR1 and CDR2: MGHDK and SYGVNS. This CDR3 is built from 14 residues. The CDR3: CASSDFQTNEKLFF. CDR3 nucleotides: TGTGCCAGCAGTGATTTCCAAACTAATGAAAAACTGTTTTTT.

In this sample, this clone turned up once. The chain uses TRBV5-8 and TRBJ2-7; a weak D match, TRBD2 (5 bases). There are 13 residues in the CDR3. V lost 6 bases and J lost 1, with 11 bases in between. Germline lookup yields CDR1 SGHTS and CDR2 YDEGEE. The CDR3 loop reads CASMLRGSYEQYF. DNA for the CDR3: TGTGCCAGCATGCTCCGGGGTTCCTACGAGCAGTACTTC.

The chain has TRBV7-3 and TRBJ2-6; no firm D call. V gave up 2 bases and J gave up 0 bases, with 14 bases separating them. Germline V gene sequence: CDR1 SGHTA, CDR2 FQGTGA. This CDR3 comprises 18 residues. CDR3 amino acids: CASSLLRQGSSGANVLTF. DNA for the CDR3: TGTGCCAGCAGCTTACTTCGTCAAGGAAGCTCTGGGGCCAACGTCCTGACTTTC.

The count of this clone is one. The rearrangement links TRBV5-1 to TRBJ1-4, with D unclear. Germline V CDR1 and CDR2: SGHRS, YFSETQ. Deletions cut 4 bases from V and 7 bases from J, with 17 bases between. This CDR3 is 15 amino acids long. CDR3 region: CASSPGRLFLEKLFF. The CDR3 region has the DNA TGCGCCAGCAGCCCCGGACGGCTCTTCCTTGAAAAACTGTTTTTT.

V is TRBV7-9 and J is TRBJ1-5, with D perhaps matching TRBD1 (5 bases). Germline CDR1 is SEHNR and CDR2 is FQNEAQ (reference sequence). The CDR3 extends over 15 amino acids. Trimming pared 8 bases from V and 6 bases from J, leaving 20 bases between. CDR3 DNA: TGTGCCAGCGGCTACGGTGCCCAGGGAGCTCAGCCCCAGCATTTT. Translated: CASGYGAQGAQPQHF.

The genes are TRBV28 and TRBJ2-5, with D possibly matching TRBD1 (5 bases). Germline V gives CDR1 MDHEN, CDR2 SYDVKM. V lost 7 bases and J 5 bases, leaving 11 bases between the germline ends. The CDR3 is made up of 12 amino acids. This CDR3 is CASMAGHETQYF. The CDR3 DNA reads as TGTGCCAGCATGGCAGGGCACGAGACCCAGTACTTC.

The chain couples TRBV9 to TRBJ2-1, with D unclear. CDR3 size: 17 residues. V shed 3 bases and J shed 0 bases, with 16 bases lying between them. Germline CDR1 is SGDLS and CDR2 is YYNGEE. Written as DNA, the CDR3 is TGTGCCAGCAGCGATGACCCGATTCGAAGCTCCTACAATGAGCAGTTCTTC. It yields the protein CASSDDPIRSSYNEQFF.

In its sample, this clone was seen once. The chain uses TRBV19 and TRBJ1-5; possible D gene TRBD1, 5 bases. From germline, CDR1 is LNHDA and CDR2 SQIVND (reference sequence). The V end lost 6 bases, the J end lost 0 bases, and 12 bases lay between the germline ends. CDR3 length equals 15 residues. The CDR3 DNA reads TGTGCCAGTAGCCTCGCGGGACTTAGCAATCAGCCCCAGCATTTT. It yields the protein CASSLAGLSNQPQHF.

V usage is TRBV10-2 and J usage is TRBJ2-5; D gene unclear. In germline, CDR1 is WSHSY, CDR2 SAAADI. CDR3 length equals 11 residues. The V and J ends lost 5 bases and 5 bases respectively, with 6 bases between them. Here the CDR3 reads CASSLVETQYF. Here the CDR3 DNA reads TGCGCCAGCAGTTTAGTCGAGACCCAGTACTTC.

The chain uses TRBV15 and TRBJ2-5, with TRBD1 matching 7 bases. Germline V lookup: CDR1 LNHNV, CDR2 YYDKDF (reference sequence). This CDR3 has 16 amino acids. V was pared by 1 base and J by 4 bases, with 9 bases of the junction left unmatched. For the CDR3, the DNA is TGTGCCACCAGCAGAGGGGACAGTTACCCCCCAGAGACCCAGTACTTC. Translated, it gives CATSRGDSYPPETQYF.

The gene calls are TRBV28 and TRBJ1-2; TRBD1 agrees at 8 bases. V shed 6 bases and J 10 bases; nucleotides not matched to a gene: 4. CDR3 length equals 11 residues. From germline, CDR1 is MDHEN and CDR2 SYDVKM. The CDR3: CASSDRGTYTF. The CDR3 DNA is TGTGCCAGCAGCGACAGGGGCACCTACACCTTC.